The clone carrying this T cell receptor beta chain has more than one count but fewer than ten. Its antigen is undetermined. Via the markers CD45RO/CCR7/CD25/CD127/CD95/CD27, stem cell-like memory, regulatory, central memory and naive CD4+ cells were sorted. Purity of each sorted population was above 95%. Expressed TCRB transcripts were sequenced, since all the RNA that had been isolated was reverse transcribed. The table came from immunoSEQ multiplex PCR; TCRdb's copy has only in-frame clones and leaves some out. The sample holds around 500,000 clones, 30% seen once. The data stem from a study of beta chain features in type 1 diabetes. Study conclusions and caveats: Relative to healthy donors, patients appeared to have naive, central memory and Treg TCRB repertoires that were more similar.

Germline CDR1 SGHDN, CDR2 FVKESK. The V end lost 0 bases, the J end lost 4 bases, and 4 bases lay between the germline ends. The CDR3 is 13 amino acids. This receptor was obtained from a young man in good health. Sequences were obtained from naive CD4+ T cells from blood. The chain has TRBV14 and TRBJ2-4, with unresolved D. CDR3 sequence: CASSQEPKNIQYF. The CDR3 region has the DNA TGTGCCAGCAGCCAAGAGCCGAAAAACATTCAGTACTTC.